These 31 T cell receptor beta chains share one sample of origin, sequenced in a study of blood T cell repertoires in COVID-19. Assay used: immunoSEQ multiplex PCR; TCRdb lists only in-frame clones, some missing. Of about 150,000 clones in the sample, over 65% are singletons; the top ten hold 5% to 7%. Input material: PBMCs or T cells enriched from blood (not recorded which). All receptors derive from a woman aged 50 to 60 who had recovered from COVID-19.

This clone was observed a handful of times. This chain links TRBV7-6 with TRBJ1-6, with D maybe TRBD1 (6 bases). V lost 2 bases to trimming and J lost 9 bases, with 11 bases between them. The CDR3 extends over 14 amino acids. Germline V CDR1 and CDR2: SGHVS, FNYEAQ. DNA of the CDR3: TGTGCCAGCAGCTTATCACAGGGCAGTTCACCCCTCCACTTT. This sequence encodes CASSLSQGSSPLHF.

The rearrangement links TRBV4-1 to TRBJ2-3, with 7 bases that match TRBD2. CDR1 and CDR2 from the germline V gene are MGHRA and YSYEKL. V lost 4 bases and J lost 3; bases outside the gene matches: 19. This CDR3 contains 19 residues. DNA of the CDR3: TGCGCCAGCAGCCTCCGACTCCCAACCCCGGGAGGCGGAACAGATACGCAGTATTTT. This encodes CASSLRLPTPGGGTDTQYF.

This chain connects TRBV29-1 to TRBJ2-1, with 9 bases fitting TRBD1. From germline, CDR1 is SQVTM and CDR2 ANQGSEA. The CDR3 has 12 residues. Losses at the gene ends were 6 bases for V and 7 bases for J; bases not matched to a gene: 4. The CDR3 DNA reads as TGCAGCGTGCCGGGGACAGGGAATGAGCAGTTCTTC. It yields the protein CSVPGTGNEQFF.

The chain uses TRBV2 and TRBJ1-2; a possible D gene is TRBD1 (5 bases). The CDR3 is 12 residues long. Germline-derived CDR1 and CDR2 are SNHLY and FYNNEI. This CDR3 reads CATGGDLEGYTF. Written as DNA, the CDR3 is TGTGCAACGGGGGGGGACCTCGAGGGCTACACCTTC.

The V and J genes are TRBV3-1 (or the pseudogene TRBV3-2) and TRBJ2-2; D ambiguous. The CDR3 runs 13 residues. CDR1 and CDR2 (germline): LGHDT, YNNKEL (reference sequence). V lost 7 bases, J lost 6 bases, and 12 bases lay in between. DNA for the CDR3: TGTGCCAGCACCTTAGAAGCATCCGGGGAGCTGTTTTTT. Its protein product is CASTLEASGELFF.

V usage is TRBV19 and J usage is TRBJ1-6, with a tentative D call TRBD1 (5 bases). Trimming stripped 3 bases from V and 8 bases from J, with 14 bases between. This CDR3 comprises 15 residues. Germline V CDR1 and CDR2: LNHDA, SQIVND (reference sequence). The CDR3 region is CASSIHQGRDSPLHF. In DNA, the CDR3 is TGTGCCAGTAGTATTCATCAGGGTAGGGATTCACCCCTCCACTTT.

The chain has TRBV4-2 and TRBJ1-3; 9 positions agree with TRBD1. CDR3 length: 17 residues. Germline values: CDR1 LGHNA, CDR2 YNFKEQ. After removal of 3 bases from V and 0 bases from J, the junction contained 6 bases not matched to a gene. CDR3 amino acids: CASSQSTGGYSGNTIYF. For the CDR3, the DNA is TGTGCCAGCAGCCAGTCGACAGGGGGGTACTCTGGAAACACCATATATTTT.

This clone appeared a few times. The V call is TRBV30, the J call TRBJ1-6; unclear D gene. Deletions cut 5 bases from V and 0 bases from J, with 17 bases between. The CDR3 totals 17 residues. In germline, CDR1 is GTSNPN, CDR2 SVGIG (reference sequence). The CDR3 DNA follows: TGTGCCTGGTTACGAGGCGGTGCTAGCTCCTATAATTCACCCCTCCACTTT. Translation gives CAWLRGGASSYNSPLHF.

V and J are TRBV6-5 and TRBJ1-6; D is perhaps TRBD1 (5 bases). V was pared by 0 bases and J by 8 bases, with 8 bases between. Looked up from germline, CDR1 is MNHEY and CDR2 is SVGAGI. CDR3 length: 14 amino acids. CDR3 bases: TGTGCCAGCAGTTACTCAGGGGCCCATTCACCCCTCCACTTT. It encodes CASSYSGAHSPLHF.

This clone occurred once. This chain uses TRBV3-1 (or the pseudogene TRBV3-2) with TRBJ1-1; TRBD1 matches at 7 bases. Trimming took 4 bases from V and 3 from J; bases not matched to a gene: 8. Germline values: CDR1 LGHDT, CDR2 YNNKEL (reference sequence). The CDR3 loop spans 15 amino acids. Here the CDR3 reads CASSPHRGQDTEAFF. The CDR3, as DNA: TGTGCCAGCAGCCCCCACAGGGGTCAGGACACTGAAGCTTTCTTT.

The chain uses TRBV28 and TRBJ2-7, with D possibly matching TRBD2 (5 bases). CDR1 and CDR2 (germline): MDHEN, SYDVKM. V lost 3 bases and J lost 4, with 10 bases in between. This CDR3 is 13 amino acids long. CDR3 coding DNA: TGTGCCAGCAGTTTTGGTTCGGGATACGAGCAGTACTTC. The encoded protein is CASSFGSGYEQYF.

About this clone: Other DNA variants within this sample encode the same CDR3. This chain joins TRBV28 and TRBJ1-5; D might be TRBD1 (6 bases). This CDR3 region has 14 residues. Looked up from germline, CDR1 is MDHEN and CDR2 is SYDVKM. V lost 6 bases and J 6 bases, leaving 15 bases between the germline ends. CDR3 region: CASRLTGSGQPQHF. The CDR3 nucleotides read TGTGCCAGCAGGTTGACAGGATCGGGTCAGCCCCAGCATTTT.

The CDR3 loop is CASSLFEGGQPQHF. The DNA of the CDR3 is TGCGCCAGCAGCTTGTTCGAGGGAGGTCAGCCCCAGCATTTT. The chain links TRBV5-1 to TRBJ1-5; D ambiguous. The CDR3 runs to 14 residues. Germline-derived CDR1 and CDR2 are SGHRS and YFSETQ. The ends were cut back, 1 base at V and 6 bases at J, with 11 bases in the middle.

The chain links TRBV2 to TRBJ1-6; no firm D call. V was trimmed by 6 bases and J by 7 bases, leaving 7 bases between them. CDR3 length equals 12 residues. Germline CDR1 and CDR2: SNHLY and FYNNEI. The CDR3 here is CASRWENSPLHF. The CDR3 DNA is TGTGCCAGCAGGTGGGAGAATTCACCCCTCCACTTT.

This sequence joins TRBV9 and TRBJ1-1, with TRBD1 matching 9 bases. Losses at the gene ends were 4 bases for V and 4 bases for J; bases not matched to a gene: 5. The germline V gene encodes CDR1 SGDLS and CDR2 YYNGEE. This CDR3 region has 14 residues. The CDR3 DNA follows: TGTGCCAGCAGCTTCCGGGACAGGGTCACTGAAGCTTTCTTT. Its translation: CASSFRDRVTEAFF. The full variable domain, rest sourced from reference TRBV9 and TRBJ1-1, is DSGVTQTPKHLITATGQRVTLRCSPRSGDLSVYWYQQSLDQGLQFLIQYYNGEERAKGNILERFSAQQFPDLHSELNLSSLELGDSALYFCASSFRDRVTEAFFGQGTRLTVV.

The chain joins TRBV7-9 to TRBJ1-1; D unclear. The germline V and J ends were trimmed by 5 bases and 5 bases, with 6 bases remaining between them. CDR3 length equals 11 residues. Germline loops: CDR1 SEHNR, CDR2 FQNEAQ (reference sequence). This CDR3 reads CASSPGTEAFF. The DNA of the CDR3 is TGTGCCAGCAGCCCGGGGACTGAAGCTTTCTTT.

The V call is TRBV2, the J call TRBJ2-7; D possibly corresponds to TRBD1 (6 bases). The CDR3 spans 14 residues. Deletions cut 2 bases from V and 3 bases from J, with 11 bases between. Germline lookup yields CDR1 SNHLY and CDR2 FYNNEI. This CDR3 is CASSELGQNYEQYF. CDR3 bases: TGTGCCAGCAGTGAACTGGGACAAAACTACGAGCAGTACTTC.

This clone was recorded once. V is TRBV6-5 and J is TRBJ2-7; no clear D gene. The CDR3 spans 14 residues. In germline, CDR1 is MNHEY, CDR2 SVGAGI. Trimming cost V 5 bases and J 1 base, with 12 bases left between them. CDR3 bases: TGTGCCAGCAGTACGCCTGACTTGTCCTACGAGCAGTACTTC. It translates to CASSTPDLSYEQYF.

By proportion, this clone is medium-sized. V is TRBV27 and J is TRBJ2-1; possible D gene TRBD2, 5 bases. The CDR3 is made up of 14 amino acids. Deletions cut 6 bases from V and 5 bases from J, with 14 bases between. Germline CDR1 is MNHEY and CDR2 is SMNVEV (reference sequence). CDR3 protein: CASREEPADNEQFF. The CDR3, as DNA: TGTGCCAGCAGGGAGGAACCGGCGGACAATGAGCAGTTCTTC.

The CDR3 region has the DNA TGTGCCAGTAGTATAAAAGGCGGAGCCTCCTACAATGAGCAGTTCTTC. This encodes CASSIKGGASYNEQFF. The gene calls are TRBV19 and TRBJ2-1; D gene unclear. CDR3 length: 16 amino acids. CDR1 and CDR2 (germline): LNHDA, SQIVND (reference sequence). Trimming shortened V by 2 bases and J by 0 bases, and 11 bases separated the two germline ends.

The V and J genes are TRBV7-2 and TRBJ2-7; D perhaps matches TRBD1 (6 bases). Trimming took 2 bases from V and 3 from J, leaving 11 bases between them. Per germline, CDR1 SGHTA and CDR2 FQGNSA. This CDR3 contains 14 residues. The CDR3 region is CASSLFQGNYEQYF. CDR3 bases: TGTGCCAGCAGCTTATTCCAGGGGAACTACGAGCAGTACTTC.

This clone has just one count. This chain uses TRBV6-5 with TRBJ2-7; 8 bases are a match to TRBD1. The CDR3 extends over 14 amino acids. The junction had 7 bases not matched to a gene; V was cut back by 6 bases and J by 3 bases. Germline V CDR1 and CDR2: MNHEY, SVGAGI. The CDR3: CASRQQGAGYEQYF. As DNA, the CDR3 is TGTGCCAGCAGGCAGCAGGGGGCGGGCTACGAGCAGTACTTC.

This clone appeared a few times. The CDR3 nucleotides read TGTGCCAGCAGCTTCGCCCTAGCGGGTGGCAACAATGAGCAGTTCTTC. It yields the protein CASSFALAGGNNEQFF. This rearrangement joins TRBV5-4 to TRBJ2-1, with TRBD2 matching over 8 bases. Germline-derived CDR1 and CDR2 are SGHNT and YYREEE (reference sequence). CDR3 length equals 16 residues. V shed 2 bases, J shed 5 bases, and the junction held 9 bases outside the gene matches. Full variable domain (rest looked up from reference TRBV5-4 and TRBJ2-1): ETGVTQSPTHLIKTRGQQVTLRCSSQSGHNTVSWYQQALGQGPQFIFQYYREEENGRGNFPPRFSGLQFPNYSSELNVNALELDDSALYLCASSFALAGGNNEQFFGPGTRLTVL.

The chain recombines TRBV28 with TRBJ1-3; 7 bases align to TRBD1. V gave up 2 bases and J gave up 4 bases; unmatched junction bases: 5. This CDR3 has 15 residues. Germline V gene data show CDR1 as MDHEN and CDR2 as SYDVKM. CDR3 residues: CASSLEGARGNTIYF. The CDR3 DNA follows: TGTGCCAGCAGTTTAGAGGGGGCAAGGGGAAACACCATATATTTT.

The J gene is TRBJ2-7, the V gene TRBV27, with D tentatively TRBD2 (5 bases). The germline CDR1 and CDR2 sequences are MNHEY and SMNVEV (reference sequence). The CDR3 contains 14 residues. Trimming shortened V by 5 bases and J by 0 bases, and 11 bases separated the two germline ends. DNA of the CDR3: TGTGCCAGCAGTCCGAGGGAAAGCTCCTACGAGCAGTACTTC. Translated: CASSPRESSYEQYF.

The chain carries TRBV6-5 and TRBJ2-1; 7 bases fit TRBD1. The CDR3 is 14 amino acids. Germline lookup yields CDR1 MNHEY and CDR2 SVGAGI. V lost 4 bases and J lost 3; bases outside the gene matches: 3. CDR3 protein: CASSSSGGYNEQFF. The CDR3 coding sequence is TGTGCCAGCAGTTCATCAGGGGGCTACAATGAGCAGTTCTTC.

The V gene is TRBV11-3, the J gene TRBJ2-3; tentative D call: TRBD1 (5 bases). CDR1 is SGHNT and CDR2 is YENEEA in the germline V gene. Between the trimmed V and J ends, which lost 4 bases and 4 bases, there was a span of 12 bases. The CDR3 contains 14 residues. In nucleotides, the CDR3 is TGTGCCAGCAGCTCTTCCTGGGGCCCAGATACGCAGTATTTT. Protein product: CASSSSWGPDTQYF.

The chain links TRBV30 to TRBJ2-5, with 8 bases lining up with TRBD2. Germline CDR1 and CDR2: GTSNPN and SVGIG (reference sequence). CDR3 length equals 14 residues. V was pared by 1 base and J by 2 bases, with 3 bases of the junction left unmatched. The CDR3: CAWSGGGTQETQYF. In nucleotides, the CDR3 is TGTGCCTGGAGTGGCGGGGGGACTCAAGAGACCCAGTACTTC.

The chain carries TRBV5-1 and TRBJ1-1; the match to TRBD1 covers 8 bases. Germline V gives CDR1 SGHRS, CDR2 YFSETQ. CDR3 length: 16 residues. J gave up 0 bases and V 0 bases, and 4 bases lay outside the gene matches. CDR3 coding DNA: TGCGCCAGCAGCTTGGACCAGGGGGCCATGAACACTGAAGCTTTCTTT. Its translation is CASSLDQGAMNTEAFF.

This clone has just one count. The rearrangement joins TRBV3-1 (or the pseudogene TRBV3-2) to TRBJ1-1; D unclear. The germline V gene encodes CDR1 LGHDT and CDR2 YNNKEL (reference sequence). Trimming left V 1 base short and J 4 bases short, with 4 bases between. The CDR3 has 12 residues. The DNA for the CDR3 is TGTGCCAGCAGCCAAGGAGTCACTGAAGCTTTCTTT. Translation: CASSQGVTEAFF.

The chain employs TRBV18 and TRBJ1-2, with 7 positions matching TRBD1. V shed 3 bases, J shed 7 bases, and the junction held 11 bases outside the gene matches. The germline V gene encodes CDR1 KGHSH and CDR2 LQKENI. The CDR3 spans 15 residues. The CDR3 bases are TGTGCCAGCTCACCGTTGGGCCAGGGGGGATCTGGCTACACCTTC. As protein: CASSPLGQGGSGYTF.